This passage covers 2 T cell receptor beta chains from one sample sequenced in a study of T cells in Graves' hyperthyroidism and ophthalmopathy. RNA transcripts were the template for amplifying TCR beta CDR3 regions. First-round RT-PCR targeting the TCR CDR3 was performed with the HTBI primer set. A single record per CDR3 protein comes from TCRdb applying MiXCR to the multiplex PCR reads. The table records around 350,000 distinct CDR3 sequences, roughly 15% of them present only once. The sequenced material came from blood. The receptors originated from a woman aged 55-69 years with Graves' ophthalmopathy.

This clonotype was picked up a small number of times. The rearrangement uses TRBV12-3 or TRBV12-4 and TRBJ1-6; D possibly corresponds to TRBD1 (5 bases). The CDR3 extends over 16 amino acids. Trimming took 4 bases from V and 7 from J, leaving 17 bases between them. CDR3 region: CASSSAGEPPNSPLHF. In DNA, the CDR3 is TGTGCCAGCAGTTCTGCGGGGGAGCCACCGAATTCACCCCTCCACTTT.

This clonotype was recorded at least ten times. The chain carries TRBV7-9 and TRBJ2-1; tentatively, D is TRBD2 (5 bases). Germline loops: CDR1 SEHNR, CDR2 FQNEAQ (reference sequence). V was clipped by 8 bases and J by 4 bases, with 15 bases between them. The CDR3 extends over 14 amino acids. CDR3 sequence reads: CASATRTVYNEQFF. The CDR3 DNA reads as TGTGCCAGCGCGACTCGGACTGTATACAATGAGCAGTTCTTC.